These 18 T cell receptor beta chains were sequenced from one sample in a study of cytomegalovirus exposure and HLA in healthy donors listed by TCRdb under 2017. The method behind the library was the immunoSEQ multiplex PCR assay. For the multiplex PCR, a mixture combining 60 forward primers for TCR Vbeta segments and 13 reverse primers for TCR Jbeta segments was used. Sourced from immuneACCESS, this table was stored by TCRdb with only in-frame sequences that have V and J called. A share of the clones is absent; for the studies checked, an unresolved V gene accounts for under half, and the remainder has no known explanation. The sample profile shows 90,000 to 140,000 clones; roughly 76% of them were found once. In total, the top ten clones hold approximately 7.2% of the sample. The specimen was PBMCs. The receptors derive from a man in his thirties or forties in good health and CMV-seropositive.

The gene calls are TRBV27 and TRBJ2-7; possibly TRBD1 for D (5 bases). V dropped 2 bases and J dropped 3 bases, with 8 bases sitting between them. The CDR3 runs to 13 residues. Germline V gene sequence: CDR1 MNHEY, CDR2 SMNVEV (reference sequence). In DNA, the CDR3 is TGTGCCAGCAGTTTACGTAGGGGCTACGAGCAGTACTTC. It yields the protein CASSLRRGYEQYF.

The chain employs TRBV13 and TRBJ2-7, with 7 bases identical to TRBD2. Losses at the gene ends were 1 base for V and 2 bases for J; bases not matched to a gene: 8. CDR1 is PRHDT and CDR2 is FYEKMQ in the germline V gene (reference sequence). CDR3 length: 16 residues. The CDR3 region is CASSLARAGPTYEQYF. CDR3 coding DNA: TGTGCCAGCAGCTTAGCGAGAGCGGGACCTACCTACGAGCAGTACTTC.

This clone was observed a handful of times. CDR3 coding DNA: TGTGCCTGGATGCGGGGGGCCAACACCGGGGAGCTGTTTTTT. Translating it yields CAWMRGANTGELFF. The gene calls are TRBV30 and TRBJ2-2; 8 bases are shared with TRBD2. There are 14 residues in the CDR3. The germline CDR1 and CDR2 sequences are GTSNPN and SVGIG (reference sequence). V trimming: 4 bases; J trimming: 2 bases; junction bases outside the gene matches: 3.

This chain uses TRBV6-1 with TRBJ2-3, with 9 bases identical to TRBD2. CDR3 length: 15 amino acids. Per germline, CDR1 MNHNS and CDR2 SASEGT. J lost 7 bases, V lost 11 bases, and 16 bases had no gene match. Here the CDR3 reads CASTGGPSGKHTQYF. The CDR3 DNA reads TGTGCCTCCACCGGTGGGCCTAGCGGGAAGCATACGCAGTATTTT.

The genes are TRBV19 and TRBJ1-5, with TRBD1 identical over 7 bases. After removal of 5 bases from V and 6 bases from J, the junction contained 16 bases not matched to a gene. Germline V gene sequence: CDR1 LNHDA, CDR2 SQIVND (reference sequence). The CDR3 is 17 amino acids. CDR3 amino acids: CASSDSRTGTNSQPQHF. The CDR3 nucleotides read TGTGCCAGTAGTGACTCCCGGACAGGTACAAACAGTCAGCCCCAGCATTTT.

V is TRBV10-1 and J is TRBJ2-7; 9 positions match TRBD2. This CDR3 contains 16 residues. The germline V gene has CDR1 WNHNN and CDR2 SYGVQD (reference sequence). J was trimmed by 2 bases and V by 1 base; bases with no gene match: 6. The CDR3 reads CASSELSSGTTYEQYF. CDR3 DNA: TGCGCCAGCAGTGAGTTGTCTAGCGGGACTACCTACGAGCAGTACTTC.

The gene calls are TRBV10-3 and TRBJ2-7, with D maybe TRBD1 (6 bases). Per germline, CDR1 ENHRY and CDR2 SYGVKD. Trimming cost V 6 bases and J 2 bases, with 11 bases left between them. There are 13 residues in the CDR3. DNA of the CDR3: TGTGCCATCAGGCAGACAGGCCCCTACGAGCAGTACTTC. Protein product: CAIRQTGPYEQYF.

With respect to this clone: A read error may account for a junction end that differs from germline. V gene TRBV28 combines with J gene TRBJ1-6; perhaps TRBD1 as D (5 bases). In germline, CDR1 is MDHEN, CDR2 SYDVKM. This CDR3 spans 12 amino acids. The DNA of the CDR3 is TGTGCCAGCTCCTACAGGCTTTCAGCCCTCCACTTT. It encodes CASSYRLSALHF.

This clone occurred a few times. The V gene is TRBV18, the J gene TRBJ1-1; TRBD1 agrees at 10 bases. Germline CDR1 reads KGHSH; CDR2 reads LQKENI. The CDR3 has 13 amino acids. Trimming at V came to 2 bases and at J to 6 bases, leaving 0 bases not matched to a gene. For the CDR3, the DNA is TGTGCCAGCTCACCAGGACAGGGGGCTGAAGCTTTCTTT. Residues: CASSPGQGAEAFF. Filled out from reference TRBV18 and TRBJ1-1, the complete variable domain reads NAGVMQNPRHLVRRRGQEARLRCSPMKGHSHVYWYRQLPEEGLKFMVYLQKENIIDESGMPKERFSAEFPKEGPSILRIQQVVRGDSAAYFCASSPGQGAEAFFGQGTRLTVV.

V and J are TRBV5-6 and TRBJ2-5; weak D call: TRBD1 (5 bases). The germline gives CDR1 SGHDT, CDR2 YYEEEE. The length of the CDR3 is 14 residues. V lost 7 bases to trimming and J lost 1 base, with 14 bases between them. CDR3 sequence: CASCQTALQETQYF. The DNA of the CDR3 is TGTGCCAGCTGTCAGACAGCGCTCCAAGAGACCCAGTACTTC. Complete variable domain (other parts from reference TRBV5-6 and TRBJ2-5): DAGVTQSPTHLIKTRGQQVTLRCSPKSGHDTVSWYQQALGQGPQFIFQYYEEEERQRGNFPDRFSGHQFPNYSSELNVNALLLGDSALYLCASCQTALQETQYFGPGTRLLVL.

The V and J genes are TRBV2 and TRBJ1-5; D possibly corresponds to TRBD1 (6 bases). CDR3 length: 15 amino acids. Germline V lookup: CDR1 SNHLY, CDR2 FYNNEI. V dropped 7 bases and J dropped 3 bases, with 16 bases sitting between them. The CDR3 bases are TGTGCCAGCAAGGGGGGGTCCACCTACAATCAGCCCCAGCATTTT. This encodes CASKGGSTYNQPQHF. The full variable domain, in which reference TRBV2 and TRBJ1-5 provide the parts outside the CDR3, is EPEVTQTPSHQVTQMGQEVILRCVPISNHLYFYWYRQILGQKVEFLVSFYNNEISEKSEIFDDQFSVERPDGSNFTLKIRSTKLEDSAMYFCASKGGSTYNQPQHFGDGTRLSIL.

Written as DNA, the CDR3 is TGTGCCTGGAGTCCTACCATGAACACTGAAGCTTTCTTT. Translated: CAWSPTMNTEAFF. The J gene is TRBJ1-1, the V gene TRBV30; no clear D. Germline values: CDR1 GTSNPN, CDR2 SVGIG (reference sequence). The CDR3 covers 13 residues. Trimming stripped 2 bases from V and 0 bases from J, with 7 bases between.

CDR3 loop: CASSWTGDTEAFF. The CDR3, as DNA: TGTGCCAGCAGCTGGACAGGGGACACTGAAGCTTTCTTT. V and J are TRBV9 and TRBJ1-1; 9 bases agree with TRBD1. V was clipped by 4 bases and J by 3 bases; unmatched bases: 1. This CDR3 comprises 13 residues. The germline CDR1 and CDR2 sequences are SGDLS and YYNGEE.

The DNA for the CDR3 is TGCGCCAGCAGCTTCGAGGGAGGGGGTAACACAGATACGCAGTATTTT. The encoded protein is CASSFEGGGNTDTQYF. The chain employs TRBV5-1 and TRBJ2-3; perhaps TRBD2 as D (7 bases). The CDR3 length is 16 residues. The V gene's germline CDR1 is SGHRS and CDR2 YFSETQ. The V end was cut by 2 bases, the J end by 2 bases, with 15 bases between.

This chain joins TRBV5-5 and TRBJ2-2; D not resolved. Germline V lookup: CDR1 SGHKS, CDR2 YYEKEE (reference sequence). The ends were cut back, 2 bases at V and 2 bases at J, with 13 bases in the middle. This CDR3 comprises 16 residues. CDR3 loop: CASSLLRDSNTGELFF. In nucleotides, the CDR3 is TGTGCCAGCAGCTTACTTCGCGATTCTAACACCGGGGAGCTGTTTTTT.

This sequence joins TRBV6-1 and TRBJ1-5, with 7 bases that match TRBD1. This CDR3 has 14 amino acids. CDR1 and CDR2 from the germline V gene are MNHNS and SASEGT. V was clipped by 4 bases and J by 3 bases; unmatched bases: 3. The chain's CDR3 is CASSVTGLNQPQHF. The DNA of the CDR3 is TGTGCCAGCAGTGTGACAGGGCTCAATCAGCCCCAGCATTTT.

This sequence joins TRBV18 and TRBJ1-1; no definite D call. Between the trimmed V and J ends, which lost 1 base and 0 bases, there was a span of 6 bases. Germline V gene sequence: CDR1 KGHSH, CDR2 LQKENI. CDR3 length: 14 residues. The CDR3 sequence is CASSPRAMNTEAFF. In DNA, the CDR3 is TGTGCCAGCTCACCACGGGCAATGAACACTGAAGCTTTCTTT.

The rearrangement uses TRBV7-9 and TRBJ1-2, with TRBD1 matching over 10 bases. Trimming cost V 4 bases and J 7 bases; bases outside gene matches: 9. In germline, CDR1 is SEHNR, CDR2 FQNEAQ (reference sequence). The CDR3 has 15 amino acids. The CDR3 loop is CASSSSSGTGAGYTF. CDR3 sequence (DNA): TGTGCCAGCAGCTCCAGCTCCGGGACAGGGGCTGGCTACACCTTC.